Listed below are T cell receptor beta chains from one sample, sequenced in a study of cytomegalovirus exposure and HLA in healthy donors. This table comes from immunoSEQ multiplex PCR, and its TCRdb copy is limited to in-frame clones, with some not included. The sample carries 90,000 or so clones, 55% to 75% recorded once. Sequences were obtained from PBMCs. These receptors all come from a woman between 45 and 65 years old in good health and CMV-seropositive. The CDR3 runs from the conserved cysteine through the conserved F or W. A D gene is named only where the DNA matches it firmly. Expanded clones are given a class, and other clones once, few, many or no size at all.

d_gene | j_gene | abundance | v_gene | CDR3aa | CDR3nt
- | TRBJ1-4 | - | TRBV2 | CASTQYLLTEGEKLFF | TGTGCCAGCACCCAATACTTACTGACCGAGGGAGAAAAACTGTTTTTT
TRBD2 | TRBJ2-1 | - | TRBV2 | CASRLAGDEQFF | TGTGCCAGCAGACTAGCGGGAGATGAGCAGTTCTTC
- | TRBJ2-1 | - | TRBV11-3 | CASSLSTGVANEQFF | TGTGCCAGCAGCTTAAGTACGGGAGTTGCAAATGAGCAGTTCTTC
- | TRBJ2-7 | few | TRBV9 | CASSVGASVGEQYF | TGTGCCAGCAGCGTTGGGGCTAGCGTCGGGGAGCAGTACTTC
- | TRBJ2-3 | - | TRBV11-2 | CASSLGGSTDTQYF | TGTGCCAGCAGCTTGGGCGGGAGCACAGATACGCAGTATTTT
TRBD2 | TRBJ2-1 | few | TRBV11-1 | CASSLARGVAAYNEQFF | TGTGCCAGCAGCTTGGCCCGGGGGGTAGCGGCTTACAATGAGCAGTTCTTC
- | TRBJ1-2 | - | TRBV6-1 | CASSPRGGNYGYTF | TGTGCCAGCAGTCCCAGGGGAGGGAACTATGGCTACACCTTC
- | TRBJ2-5 | - | TRBV9 | CASSARTESLAETQYF | TGTGCCAGCAGCGCCCGGACAGAGAGCCTTGCGGAGACCCAGTACTTC
- | TRBJ2-3 | - | TRBV7-6 | CASSYHLAPSTDTQYF | TGTGCCAGCAGCTACCATTTAGCGCCCAGCACAGATACGCAGTATTTT
- | TRBJ2-3 | few | TRBV6-6 | CASNPGGTDTQYF | TGTGCCAGCAACCCGGGGGGCACAGATACGCAGTATTTT
- | TRBJ2-7 | - | TRBV19 | CASSNSYEQYF | TGTGCCAGTAGTAACAGTTACGAGCAGTACTTC
- | TRBJ2-3 | - | TRBV4-1 | CASSRAQTAPKTTDTQYF | TGCGCCAGCAGCCGGGCGCAGACGGCACCTAAAACCACAGATACGCAGTATTTT
TRBD1 | TRBJ2-7 | - | TRBV10-1 | CASSEAGTGDEQYF | TGCGCCAGCAGTGAGGCCGGGACAGGGGACGAGCAGTACTTC
- | TRBJ2-2 | - | TRBV5-1 | CASSLGDTVTGELFF | TGCGCCAGCAGCTTGGGAGACACTGTCACCGGGGAGCTGTTTTTT
TRBD1 | TRBJ2-2 | - | TRBV28 | CASSLWDRGPGELFF | TGTGCCAGCAGTTTATGGGACAGGGGTCCCGGGGAGCTGTTTTTT
- | TRBJ2-4 | - | TRBV30 | CAWSDQRTSQSNIQYF | TGTGCCTGGAGTGACCAACGGACAAGCCAATCAAACATTCAGTACTTC
- | TRBJ1-5 | - | TRBV7-2 | CASREPGLPQHF | TGTGCCAGCAGGGAGCCCGGACTCCCCCAGCATTTT
- | TRBJ2-5 | - | TRBV4-1 | CASKRREGLETQYF | TGCGCCAGCAAACGGCGGGAAGGGTTGGAGACCCAGTACTTC
TRBD2 | TRBJ2-7 | once | TRBV6-1 | CASIVAGNEQYF | TGTGCCAGCATAGTAGCGGGAAACGAGCAGTACTTC
TRBD2 | TRBJ2-1 | few | TRBV10-3 | CAISESSGRAEGNEQFF | TGTGCCATCAGTGAGTCTAGCGGGAGGGCCGAAGGGAATGAGCAGTTCTTC
- | TRBJ1-4 | - | TRBV7-2 | CASSLGATNEKLFF | TGTGCCAGCAGCCTAGGGGCTACTAATGAAAAACTGTTTTTT
- | TRBJ2-1 | - | TRBV7-8 | CASSLVPRGSSYNEQFF | TGTGCCAGCAGCTTAGTGCCGAGGGGGAGCTCCTACAATGAGCAGTTCTTC
TRBD1 | TRBJ1-1 | - | TRBV7-3 | CASSSTPSGGNTEAFF | TGTGCCAGCAGCTCAACCCCTTCAGGGGGGAACACTGAAGCTTTCTTT
- | TRBJ1-2 | - | TRBV7-9 | CASSLASYGYTF | TGTGCCAGCAGCTTAGCGAGCTATGGCTACACCTTC
TRBD2 | TRBJ2-3 | - | TRBV14 | CASSQDEAGASTDTQYF | TGTGCCAGCAGCCAAGACGAGGCGGGAGCAAGCACAGATACGCAGTATTTT
TRBD2 | TRBJ2-6 | - | TRBV5-1 | CASSWGLAGVAGANVLTF | TGCGCCAGCAGCTGGGGACTAGCGGGAGTGGCAGGGGCCAACGTCCTGACTTTC
TRBD2 | TRBJ2-7 | few | TRBV11-2 | CASSWTSGSHEQYF | TGTGCCAGCAGCTGGACTAGCGGGAGCCACGAGCAGTACTTC
TRBD2 | TRBJ2-2 | few | TRBV5-1 | CASSGAGDITGELFF | TGCGCCAGCAGCGGAGCGGGAGACATCACCGGGGAGCTGTTTTTT
TRBD1 | TRBJ2-7 | - | TRBV28 | CASSQGQGLGEQYF | TGTGCCAGCAGTCAGGGACAGGGATTGGGCGAGCAGTACTTC
- | TRBJ1-4 | - | TRBV27 | CASSPSGTTNEKLFF | TGTGCCAGCAGTCCATCAGGGACAACTAATGAAAAACTGTTTTTT
TRBD1 | TRBJ1-1 | - | TRBV29-1 | CSAPDVTGGRLGTEAFF | TGCAGCGCACCAGACGTGACAGGGGGACGGTTGGGCACTGAAGCTTTCTTT
- | TRBJ2-2 | - | TRBV13 | CASSSTRGRGELFF | TGTGCCAGCAGCTCGACAAGGGGCCGCGGGGAGCTGTTTTTT
TRBD2 | TRBJ2-1 | - | TRBV9 | CASSVEQRTSGSLAYNEQFF | TGTGCCAGCAGCGTAGAACAGCGGACTAGCGGGAGTCTGGCCTACAATGAGCAGTTCTTC
- | TRBJ1-6 | - | TRBV19 | CASKDSGKSSYNSPLHF | TGTGCCAGTAAGGATTCGGGGAAAAGCTCCTATAATTCACCCCTCCACTTT
- | TRBJ1-5 | - | TRBV5-6 | CASSPGGNQPQHF | TGTGCCAGCAGCCCGGGAGGCAATCAGCCCCAGCATTTT
TRBD2 | TRBJ2-1 | - | TRBV5-6 | CASSLAGLAEYNEQFF | TGTGCCAGCAGCTTGGCGGGACTAGCGGAATACAATGAGCAGTTCTTC
- | TRBJ2-5 | - | TRBV19 | CASSRGIVETQYF | TGTGCCAGTAGCAGGGGTATTGTGGAGACCCAGTACTTC
TRBD1 | TRBJ2-7 | - | TRBV28 | CASSSGTGLSQF | TGTGCCAGCAGTTCCGGGACAGGGCTTTCCCAATTC
- | TRBJ2-2 | - | TRBV7-3 | CASSLLRDTGELFF | TGTGCCAGCAGCTTACTGAGGGACACCGGGGAGCTGTTTTTT
TRBD2 | TRBJ2-7 | - | TRBV28 | CASRQGGLYEQYF | TGTGCCAGCAGGCAGGGAGGGCTCTACGAGCAGTACTTC
TRBD1 | TRBJ1-6 | - | TRBV29-1 | CSVAAGGNSPLHF | TGCAGCGTTGCAGCAGGGGGTAATTCACCCCTCCACTTT
TRBD2 | TRBJ2-3 | - | TRBV2 | CASKWEGPDTQYF | TGTGCCAGCAAGTGGGAGGGGCCAGATACGCAGTATTTT
TRBD1 | TRBJ2-7 | - | TRBV2 | CASSQLRFGTTGGLSYEQYF | TGTGCCAGCAGCCAACTTAGATTTGGCACTACAGGGGGACTCTCCTACGAGCAGTACTTC
- | TRBJ1-5 | few | TRBV29-1 | CSVVTYSNQPQHF | TGCAGCGTTGTTACTTATAGCAATCAGCCCCAGCATTTT
TRBD2 | TRBJ2-2 | - | TRBV7-3 | CASSSTGRDTGELFF | TGTGCCAGCAGTTCGACGGGGAGGGACACCGGGGAGCTGTTTTTT
- | TRBJ1-5 | - | TRBV5-5 | CASSLAVLNQPQHF | TGTGCCAGCAGCTTGGCCGTCCTCAATCAGCCCCAGCATTTT
- | TRBJ1-2 | few | TRBV4-3 | CASSQVGALWGYTF | TGCGCCAGCAGCCAAGTTGGAGCCCTCTGGGGCTACACCTTC